The sequence of this T cell receptor beta chain was determined in a study of blood T cell repertoires in COVID-19. The length of the CDR3 is 15 residues. CDR1 is SSHAT and CDR2 is FNYEAQ in the germline V gene (reference sequence). Data came from immunoSEQ multiplex PCR; TCRdb stores just in-frame clones and leaves some out. The repertoire includes under 170,000 clones, over 65% of them detected once, and roughly 2.3% sits in the top ten. In regard to this clone: At one end, the junction sequence differs from germline, possibly due to a read error.

Sequenced sample: peripheral blood. V usage is TRBV7-7 and J usage is TRBJ2-1, with D possibly being TRBD1 (6 bases). This TCR was recovered from an older man with acute or convalescent COVID-19. The CDR3 region is CASSLGQFENNEQFF. CDR3 coding DNA: TGTGCTAGCAGCTTAGGACAGTTTGAAAACAATGAGCAGTTCTTC.